This T cell receptor beta chain was identified during a study of T cell responses to AZD1222 COVID-19 vaccine. Assay used: immunoSEQ multiplex PCR; TCRdb lists only in-frame clones, some missing. The sample includes around 80,000 clones, roughly 85% seen only once; the top ten take about 1.3%. Note on this clone: Its antigen is as yet unknown.

Study-wide findings and caveats: Targets within unmutated variant regions were reportedly found for nearly half of spike-specific TCRs. Only six AZD1222 recipients tested seropositive at baseline. The breadth and depth of Spike-specific TCRs increased once two AZD1222 doses had been given. White British people made up most donors, females outnumbered males, and clonal diversity was possibly underestimated.

Germline loops: CDR1 SQVTM, CDR2 ANQGSEA. The V gene end was trimmed by 3 bases and the J gene end by 0 bases; junction bases not matched to a gene: 2. CDR3 length: 14 residues. The clonotype originates from an adult who received the AZD1222 COVID-19 vaccine. Source: peripheral blood, taken 28 days after the second AZD1222 dose. The J gene is TRBJ1-3, the V gene TRBV29-1; TRBD1 aligns across 7 bases. The CDR3 DNA reads as TGCAGCGTTGACTCAGGGGGCTCTGGAAACACCATATATTTT. Its translation is CSVDSGGSGNTIYF.